This entry lists 3 T cell receptor beta chains sequenced from one sample in a study of vaccination and CD4 T cells after COVID-19. Treatment given: roughly 10-day PBMC culture with coronavirus spike peptide pools or control peptides (ViraFEST assay). Pre-COVID-19 pandemic sampling (2011-2018) yielded the unexposed donor's CD4+ T cells. The Oncomine TCR Beta short-read assay sequenced DNA from cultured CD4+ T cells. Investigators obtained genomic DNA by extraction from cultured CD4+ T cells. TCRdb passed the PCR reads through MiXCR, listing each CDR3 protein once. The data show about 7,000 distinct CDR3 sequences, with 30% to 40% seen just once and around a third held by the top ten. Antigens of these TCRs are unknown. Sequencing was carried out using CD4+ T cells from blood, cultured in vitro. The receptors shown here come from a human donor in good health.

This clonotype has only a few counts. V usage is TRBV6-1 and J usage is TRBJ2-3, with a weak D call TRBD2 (6 bases). With 1 base removed from V and 9 bases from J, the gap between germline ends came to 11 bases. CDR3 length: 13 amino acids. CDR1 MNHNS and CDR2 SASEGT come from the germline V gene. DNA of the CDR3: TGTGCCAGCAGTGAAGGAACTAGCATAACGCAGTATTTT. The encoded protein is CASSEGTSITQYF.

This sequence joins TRBV7-2 and TRBJ1-1; unclear D gene. Germline V lookup: CDR1 SGHTA, CDR2 FQGNSA. Deletions cut 1 base from V and 6 bases from J, with 6 bases between. The CDR3 extends over 12 amino acids. CDR3 DNA sequence: TGTGCCAGCAGCTTAGTAACGGCTGAAGCTTTCTTT. Translation: CASSLVTAEAFF.

There are a few counts of this clonotype. The germline gene is not matched at one end of the junction; a read error may be the cause. This chain links TRBV27 with TRBJ1-3; possible D gene TRBD1, 5 bases. CDR3 length: 14 amino acids. CDR1 is MNHEY, CDR2 SMNVEV, per germline (reference sequence). CDR3 amino acids: CASSSGDQGSTIYF. CDR3 bases: TGTGCCAGCAGTAGTGGGGACCAAGGAAGCACCATATATTTT.